The 27 T cell receptor beta chains in this list originate from one sample, sequenced in a study of shared clonotypes between healthy human individuals. This table comes from immunoSEQ multiplex PCR, and its TCRdb copy is limited to in-frame clones, with some not included. The table shows about 490,000 clones, with 65% to 80% occurring only once. The sample comprised PBMCs. The receptors shown here come from a woman in her thirties or forties in good health. Some clones in this sample may be carry-over from other donors' samples.

V usage is TRBV15 and J usage is TRBJ1-2; a possible D gene is TRBD1 (6 bases). CDR1 and CDR2 from the germline V gene are LNHNV and YYDKDF (reference sequence). Deletions cut 0 bases from V and 4 bases from J, with 18 bases between. CDR3 length equals 17 residues. This chain's CDR3 is CATSRDFRAGAFYGYTF. CDR3 in DNA: TGTGCCACCAGCAGAGATTTTCGGGCAGGGGCCTTCTATGGCTACACCTTC. Full variable domain (remainder filled in from reference TRBV15 and TRBJ1-2): DAMVIQNPRYQVTQFGKPVTLSCSQTLNHNVMYWYQQKSSQAPKLLFHYYDKDFNNEADTPDNFQSRRPNTSFCFLDIRSPGLGDTAMYLCATSRDFRAGAFYGYTFGSGTRLTVV.

The CDR3 sequence is CASSLKASRAIHEQFF. CDR3 in DNA: TGTGCCAGCAGCTTAAAGGCTAGCAGGGCAATTCATGAGCAGTTCTTC. The chain recombines TRBV7-9 with TRBJ2-1, with D perhaps matching TRBD1 or TRBD2 (5 bases each). Germline lookup yields CDR1 SEHNR and CDR2 FQNEAQ (reference sequence). This CDR3 spans 16 amino acids. V shed 2 bases and J shed 8 bases, with 19 bases lying between them.

The sample holds one count of this clone. This sequence joins TRBV7-9 and TRBJ2-1; 8 positions agree with TRBD2. CDR3 length: 14 residues. The J segment lost 4 bases and the V segment lost 6 bases, leaving 5 bases of the junction unmatched. CDR1 is SEHNR and CDR2 is FQNEAQ in the germline V gene (reference sequence). DNA of the CDR3: TGTGCCAGCAGAGCGGGGGCTTCGTACAATGAGCAGTTCTTC. It translates to CASRAGASYNEQFF.

There are a few counts of this clone. The gene calls are TRBV13 and TRBJ2-2; 7 nucleotides match TRBD1. The length of the CDR3 is 15 residues. CDR1 is PRHDT and CDR2 is FYEKMQ in the germline V gene (reference sequence). With V trimmed by 5 bases and J by 2 bases, 5 bases remained unmatched. DNA of the CDR3: TGTGCCAGCAGCCGGGGACAGCAAAACACCGGGGAGCTGTTTTTT. As protein: CASSRGQQNTGELFF.

The chain recombines TRBV9 with TRBJ2-1; 10 nucleotides match TRBD2. The CDR3 has 15 amino acids. CDR1 is SGDLS and CDR2 is YYNGEE in the germline V gene. The ends lost 3 bases at V and 7 bases at J; junction bases unmatched: 7. This CDR3 is CASSASGRTLNEQFF. Here the CDR3 DNA reads TGTGCCAGCAGCGCTAGCGGGAGAACGTTGAATGAGCAGTTCTTC.

As for this clone: This same CDR3 is encoded by further DNA sequences in the sample. The chain uses TRBV5-5 and TRBJ1-1; 7 bases agree with TRBD1. Germline assignment: CDR1 SGHKS and CDR2 YYEKEE (reference sequence). This CDR3 region has 13 residues. J gave up 5 bases and V 1 base, and 2 bases lay outside the gene matches. The CDR3: CASSLSTGTEAFF. The CDR3, as DNA: TGTGCCAGCAGCTTGTCGACAGGGACTGAAGCTTTCTTT.

V usage is TRBV5-4 and J usage is TRBJ1-2; 9 nucleotides match TRBD1. The CDR3 has 15 amino acids. After removal of 1 base from V and 3 bases from J, the junction contained 4 bases not matched to a gene. CDR1 is SGHNT, CDR2 YYREEE, per germline (reference sequence). The CDR3 bases are TGTGCCAGCAGCTTGAACAGGGGGCTCTACTATGGCTACACCTTC. Its protein product is CASSLNRGLYYGYTF.

This clone was counted ten times or more. This sample also contains other DNA sequences that code for the same CDR3. CDR3 coding DNA: TGTGCCAGCAGTTTTAATGAGCAGTTCTTC. It encodes CASSFNEQFF. The genes are TRBV28 and TRBJ2-1; D gene uncertain. The V gene's germline CDR1 is MDHEN and CDR2 SYDVKM. The CDR3 length is 10 residues. The V end was cut by 3 bases, the J end by 7 bases, with 1 base between.

The chain joins TRBV29-1 to TRBJ2-3, with TRBD1 identical over 7 bases. The CDR3 has 11 amino acids. Germline V gives CDR1 SQVTM, CDR2 ANQGSEA. V trimming: 7 bases; J trimming: 9 bases; junction bases outside the gene matches: 7. Written as DNA, the CDR3 is TGCAGCGGGAGACAGGGATACACGCAGTATTTT. Protein: CSGRQGYTQYF.

The chain joins TRBV5-4 to TRBJ2-7; D might be TRBD1 (6 bases). The V end was cut by 4 bases, the J end by 6 bases, with 20 bases between. The CDR3 is made up of 15 amino acids. From germline, CDR1 is SGHNT and CDR2 YYREEE (reference sequence). Written as DNA, the CDR3 is TGTGCCAGCAGCGTGAAACAGGGACGTTTTAGCGAGCAGTACTTC. This translates into CASSVKQGRFSEQYF.

V and J are TRBV6-1 and TRBJ2-5; 7 bases agree with TRBD2. The CDR3 runs to 15 residues. The ends lost 4 bases at V and 7 bases at J; junction bases unmatched: 12. CDR1 and CDR2 (germline): MNHNS, SASEGT. The CDR3 nucleotides are TGTGCCAGCAGTGCCGCCCCTGGGGGAGGGATGACCCAGTACTTC. Translation: CASSAAPGGGMTQYF.

The V and J genes are TRBV29-1 and TRBJ2-2, with D hard to call. The germline V gene encodes CDR1 SQVTM and CDR2 ANQGSEA. The ends were cut back, 7 bases at V and 6 bases at J, with 18 bases in the middle. This CDR3 has 14 residues. Written as DNA, the CDR3 is TGCAGCGCCAAGATTTCGCCGGTCGCCGGGGAGCTGTTTTTT. Translated, it gives CSAKISPVAGELFF.

The chain recombines TRBV4-2 with TRBJ2-4, with D perhaps being TRBD1 or TRBD2 (6 bases each). Trimming pared 4 bases from V and 8 bases from J, leaving 18 bases between. Germline V gene data show CDR1 as LGHNA and CDR2 as YNFKEQ. This CDR3 comprises 15 residues. The CDR3 sequence: CASSPPSSGGDIQYF. CDR3 DNA: TGTGCCAGCAGCCCCCCCTCTTCCGGGGGCGACATTCAGTACTTC.

A few counts support this clone. The gene calls are TRBV2 and TRBJ2-7; 12 bases agree with TRBD2. Germline V CDR1 and CDR2: SNHLY, FYNNEI. Trimming took 4 bases from V and 2 from J; bases not matched to a gene: 9. There are 17 residues in the CDR3. CDR3 in amino acids: CASSVTSGRTLTYEQYF. DNA of the CDR3: TGTGCCAGCAGTGTAACTAGCGGGAGGACTCTGACCTACGAGCAGTACTTC.

About this clone: The junction departs from germline at one end; a sequencing error may be responsible. This sequence joins TRBV7-7 and TRBJ2-7; 9 nucleotides align to TRBD1. The CDR3 loop spans 15 amino acids. From germline, CDR1 is SSHAT and CDR2 FNYEAQ (reference sequence). CDR3 coding DNA: TGTGCTAGCAGTCCCAGTGGACAGGGGTACGGCGAGCAGTACTTC. Translated, it gives CASSPSGQGYGEQYF. Complete variable domain (other parts from reference TRBV7-7 and TRBJ2-7): GAGVSQSPRYKVTKRGQDVTLRCDPISSHATLYWYQQALGQGPEFLTYFNYEAQPDKSGLPSDRFSAERPEGSISTLTIQRTEQRDSAMYRCASSPSGQGYGEQYFGPGTRLTVT.

The rearrangement links TRBV19 to TRBJ2-5; TRBD2 might be the D (7 bases). The CDR3 has 15 residues. Germline V gene lookup returns CDR1 LNHDA and CDR2 SQIVND (reference sequence). The V gene lost 3 bases and the J gene lost 4 bases, with 15 bases spanning the gap. The CDR3 here is CASSIGGAQRETQYF. CDR3 sequence (DNA): TGTGCCAGTAGTATTGGGGGGGCTCAAAGAGAGACCCAGTACTTC.

This rearrangement joins TRBV11-2 to TRBJ2-1, with no clear D. Germline values: CDR1 SGHAT, CDR2 FQNNGV. This CDR3 region has 10 residues. With 8 bases removed from V and 10 bases from J, the gap between germline ends came to 9 bases. The chain's CDR3 is CASWATEQFF. CDR3 nucleotide sequence: TGTGCCAGCTGGGCGACAGAGCAGTTCTTC.

The chain carries TRBV27 and TRBJ2-2, with D perhaps matching TRBD2 (6 bases). The CDR3 totals 15 residues. Germline assignment: CDR1 MNHEY and CDR2 SMNVEV (reference sequence). With 4 bases removed from V and 4 bases from J, the gap between germline ends came to 13 bases. The CDR3 reads CASSWGMGGTGELFF. The CDR3 nucleotides read TGTGCCAGCAGTTGGGGTATGGGGGGCACCGGGGAGCTGTTTTTT.

This clone was counted only a few times. This sequence joins TRBV11-1 and TRBJ2-3; D gene ambiguous. The V gene lost 5 bases and the J gene lost 7 bases, with 13 bases spanning the gap. The CDR3 has 13 amino acids. Germline-derived CDR1 and CDR2 are SGHAT and FQDESV (reference sequence). The chain's CDR3 is CASSRLKFYTQYF. The CDR3 DNA reads as TGTGCCAGCAGCCGCTTAAAGTTTTATACGCAGTATTTT. Together with reference TRBV11-1 and TRBJ2-3, the CDR3 gives the full variable domain: EAEVAQSPRYKITEKSQAVAFWCDPISGHATLYWYRQILGQGPELLVQFQDESVVDDSQLPKDRFSAERLKGVDSTLKIQPAELGDSAMYLCASSRLKFYTQYFGPGTRLTVL.

V and J are TRBV7-9 and TRBJ2-7, with D uncertain. Germline V gene sequence: CDR1 SEHNR, CDR2 FQNEAQ (reference sequence). The CDR3 extends over 14 amino acids. The V end was cut by 5 bases, the J end by 4 bases, with 15 bases between. The CDR3 DNA reads TGTGCCAGCAGCCGTTACTCAGGAAATTACGAGCAGTACTTC. This encodes CASSRYSGNYEQYF.

The chain employs TRBV2 and TRBJ1-5; D gene unclear. The V gene lost 3 bases and the J gene lost 2 bases, with 8 bases spanning the gap. Germline CDR1 SNHLY, CDR2 FYNNEI. The length of the CDR3 is 14 residues. The CDR3 sequence: CASSEEFGNQPQHF. The CDR3 DNA reads TGTGCCAGCAGTGAGGAGTTTGGCAATCAGCCCCAGCATTTT.

This chain links TRBV19 with TRBJ2-4; 9 nucleotides line up with TRBD1. The trim removed 6 bases at V and 1 base at J, leaving 7 bases unmatched. The germline V gene encodes CDR1 LNHDA and CDR2 SQIVND (reference sequence). This CDR3 is built from 16 residues. In DNA form, the CDR3 reads TGTGCCAGTAGGGCGACAGGGGGATTTGCCAAAAACATTCAGTACTTC. Protein product: CASRATGGFAKNIQYF.

This clone appeared a single time. The J gene is TRBJ2-1, the V gene TRBV7-6; D is uncertain. Germline V lookup: CDR1 SGHVS, CDR2 FNYEAQ. The CDR3 extends over 15 amino acids. With 6 bases removed from V and 5 bases from J, the gap between germline ends came to 17 bases. The CDR3 bases are TGTGCCAGCAGACGGTGGCAGCTTATGAACAATGAGCAGTTCTTC. Its translation is CASRRWQLMNNEQFF.

The chain links TRBV7-9 to TRBJ2-2, with D unclear. With 1 base removed from V and 7 bases from J, the gap between germline ends came to 7 bases. Germline values: CDR1 SEHNR, CDR2 FQNEAQ (reference sequence). CDR3 length: 13 residues. CDR3 protein: CASSLEDGGELFF. The DNA for the CDR3 is TGTGCCAGCAGCTTAGAGGACGGCGGGGAGCTGTTTTTT.

DNA of the CDR3: TGTGCCAGCAGCCCCGACAGGGGCTCCTACGAGCAGTACTTC. This translates into CASSPDRGSYEQYF. The chain joins TRBV4-2 to TRBJ2-7; 8 positions agree with TRBD1. Germline lookup yields CDR1 LGHNA and CDR2 YNFKEQ. V gave up 4 bases and J gave up 0 bases; unmatched junction bases: 2. The CDR3 extends over 14 amino acids.

This chain joins TRBV10-3 and TRBJ2-7; maybe TRBD1 (6 bases). CDR3 length: 14 residues. From germline, CDR1 is ENHRY and CDR2 SYGVKD. Trimming left V 5 bases short and J 0 bases short, with 11 bases between. CDR3 bases: TGTGCCATCAGTCGACAGGTTAGCTCCTACGAGCAGTACTTC. Its protein product is CAISRQVSSYEQYF.

V usage is TRBV5-1 and J usage is TRBJ2-5, with TRBD1 matching 9 bases. V shed 5 bases, J shed 5 bases, and the junction held 10 bases outside the gene matches. The V gene's germline CDR1 is SGHRS and CDR2 YFSETQ. There are 15 residues in the CDR3. The CDR3 reads CASRGGYRGPETQYF. The CDR3 coding sequence is TGCGCCAGCAGAGGCGGCTACAGGGGGCCGGAGACCCAGTACTTC.